This T cell receptor (beta chain) was sequenced in a study of blood T cell repertoires in COVID-19. For the study at large: COVID-19 samples, acute and convalescent, were from the United States, Italy and Spain. The analysed material was cDNA or gDNA that came from T cells, B-cell-depleted T cells, or PBMCs.

Assay: immunoSEQ multiplex PCR; the TCRdb copy retains only in-frame clones and omits some. Of a few hundred thousand clones listed, approximately 87% are singletons. This CDR3 has 15 amino acids. The ends were cut back, 1 base at V and 5 bases at J, with 12 bases in the middle. CDR1 is MNHNS and CDR2 is SASEGT in the germline V gene. The TCR comes from a woman between 50 and 59 years old who had recovered from COVID-19. This chain joins TRBV6-1 and TRBJ2-4; no definite D call. Material: peripheral blood. For the CDR3, the DNA is TGTGCCAGCAGTGAAGGGGCAGCCGGTCAAAACATTCAGTACTTC. As protein: CASSEGAAGQNIQYF.